This entry features one T cell receptor (beta chain) sequence. Its target is unknown. The study enrolled healthy HIV-negative adults without recent acute infections or vaccinations as donors. This entry is derived from a study of shared clonotypes between healthy human individuals. General study results and limits: It was the non-shared clonotypes that had lower generation probabilities than clonotypes shared by all four donors.

CDR3 size: 15 residues. Trimming took 7 bases from V and 6 from J; bases not matched to a gene: 6. From germline, CDR1 is LNHNV and CDR2 YYDKDF (reference sequence). Repertoires were generated with immunoSEQ multiplex PCR, while TCRdb's copy carries only in-frame clones and drops some. The sample lists approximately 2.1 million clones; 90% to 95% were seen once. What was sequenced was naive CD4+ T cells from PBMCs. Subset defined: CD45RA+ positively selected. The rearrangement uses TRBV15 and TRBJ1-4, with 12 bases lining up with TRBD1. The clonotype originates from a man aged 18-30 years in good health. Some clones in this sample may be carry-over from other donors' samples. The CDR3 region is CATKGTGGEDEKLFF. The DNA of the CDR3 is TGTGCCACCAAGGGGACAGGGGGCGAAGATGAAAAACTGTTTTTT. The variable domain in full, completed from reference TRBV15 and TRBJ1-4, reads DAMVIQNPRYQVTQFGKPVTLSCSQTLNHNVMYWYQQKSSQAPKLLFHYYDKDFNNEADTPDNFQSRRPNTSFCFLDIRSPGLGDTAMYLCATKGTGGEDEKLFFGSGTQLSVL.